The sequence of this TCR beta chain was determined in a study of shared clonotypes between healthy human individuals. In the study overall: Per donor, CD8 memory used one plate, CD8 naive used two, CD4 memory used three and CD4 naive used three.

TCRdb's table, derived via immunoSEQ multiplex PCR, lists solely in-frame clones and lacks some. This table holds 650,000 to 750,000 clones, 55% to 75% found once. This CDR3 comprises 15 residues. Trimming left V 3 bases short and J 2 bases short, with 14 bases between. Germline V gives CDR1 SGHAT, CDR2 FQNNGV. The receptor comes from a woman in her 30s in good health. This chain joins TRBV11-2 and TRBJ2-7; weak D call: TRBD2 (6 bases). Sequencing input: memory CD4+ T cells sorted from blood. The subset: CD45RA-negative fraction. In DNA, the CDR3 is TGTGCCAGCAGCTTTAGCGGAGACACCGCCTACGAGCAGTACTTC. This gives the protein CASSFSGDTAYEQYF. The variable domain in full, with the rest retrieved from reference TRBV11-2 and TRBJ2-7, is EAGVAQSPRYKIIEKRQSVAFWCNPISGHATLYWYQQILGQGPKLLIQFQNNGVVDDSQLPKDRFSAERLKGVDSTLKIQPAKLEDSAVYLCASSFSGDTAYEQYFGPGTRLTVT.